This TCR beta chain was captured by sequencing in a study of Ad26.COV2.S vaccination and SARS-CoV-2 variants. Study observations and caveats: Substantial breadth in spike-specific CD8+ and CD4+ T cell responses was reportedly seen after vaccination. Vaccine and placebo recipients had comparable breadth of non-spike TCRs.

Sequencing used immunoSEQ multiplex PCR; TCRdb keeps in-frame clones, though not all of them. The sample has hundreds of thousands of clones; more than 80% are singletons. The germline gives CDR1 KGHDR, CDR2 SFDVKD. This CDR3 spans 15 amino acids. V was trimmed by 3 bases and J by 0 bases, leaving 8 bases between them. Turning to this clone: What it binds is not known.

Treatment noted: some 20 received Ad26.COV2.S at low or high dose, single or two shots; about five received placebo; per-sample allocation not given. After the first vaccine or placebo injection, samples were drawn on day 63. The vaccine delivered Wuhan-strain SARS-CoV-2 spike through an Ad26 vector. This rearrangement joins TRBV24-1 to TRBJ1-5; D not resolved. This sequence was found in a person aged 18-65 years who received the Ad26.COV2.S COVID-19 vaccine or a placebo. The sequencing used peripheral blood, collected in a trial of Ad26.COV2.S vaccine versus placebo. The CDR3 bases are TGTGCCACCAGTGATGGGGAATATAGCAATCAGCCCCAGCATTTT. Translated: CATSDGEYSNQPQHF.